These 28 T cell receptor beta chains originate from one sample sequenced in a study of glioma-infiltrating T cells after dendritic cell vaccination. Libraries were prepared by immunoSEQ multiplex PCR; TCRdb keeps only in-frame clonotypes and omits some of them. The table has fewer than 85,000 clones, about 86% seen once. Sample: blood, taken before dendritic cell vaccination. These receptors came from a human donor with glioblastoma.

V is TRBV7-3 and J is TRBJ2-5, with 15 nucleotides matching TRBD2. The junction had 5 bases not matched to a gene; V was cut back by 4 bases and J by 5 bases. CDR1 is SGHTA, CDR2 FQGTGA, per germline. CDR3 length: 16 residues. The CDR3 here is CASSSGLAGGQETQYF. CDR3 DNA: TGTGCCAGCAGCTCGGGACTAGCGGGGGGTCAGGAGACCCAGTACTTC.

This chain links TRBV29-1 with TRBJ2-7; 9 bases are shared with TRBD1. This CDR3 has 14 residues. V dropped 2 bases and J dropped 4; count of bases not matched to a gene: 6. Germline values: CDR1 SQVTM, CDR2 ANQGSEA. CDR3 DNA: TGCAGCGTTGAATTGGGGACAGGGTTGTACGAGCAGTACTTC. This gives the protein CSVELGTGLYEQYF.

CDR3 sequence (DNA): TGTGCCAGTAGTGACACTCGACAGGGATCCCCCTATGGCTACACCTTC. Protein: CASSDTRQGSPYGYTF. The chain uses TRBV19 and TRBJ1-2, with 7 nucleotides matching TRBD1. Germline CDR1 is LNHDA and CDR2 is SQIVND (reference sequence). V gave up 5 bases and J gave up 4 bases; unmatched junction bases: 13. The CDR3 is 16 amino acids.

This clone was recorded only once. The chain carries TRBV7-3 and TRBJ1-6; D uncertain. Germline CDR1 SGHTA, CDR2 FQGTGA. Trimming took off 2 bases at V and 5 bases at J, with 10 bases between the two ends. The CDR3 is 15 amino acids. CDR3 amino acids: CASSLSRPHNSPLHF. For the CDR3, the DNA is TGTGCCAGCAGCTTATCCAGGCCCCATAATTCACCCCTCCACTTT.

The chain joins TRBV4-2 to TRBJ2-7; D is possibly TRBD2 (7 bases). Germline V gives CDR1 LGHNA, CDR2 YNFKEQ. CDR3 length equals 16 residues. V lost 0 bases and J lost 7, with 19 bases in between. The CDR3 sequence is CASSQDLGGRRGEQYF. The CDR3 DNA follows: TGTGCCAGCAGCCAAGATTTGGGGGGGCGGAGGGGTGAGCAGTACTTC.

The rearrangement joins TRBV7-9 to TRBJ2-3, with 7 nucleotides matching TRBD2. CDR1 SEHNR and CDR2 FQNEAQ come from the germline V gene (reference sequence). CDR3 size: 15 residues. The ends lost 1 base at V and 4 bases at J; junction bases unmatched: 5. CDR3 bases: TGTGCCAGCAGCTTAGTACGGGGGGTATCAGATACGCAGTATTTT. Amino acid sequence: CASSLVRGVSDTQYF.

Regarding this clone: One junction end does not reproduce the germline sequence, and a read error may be involved. This chain joins TRBV29-1 and TRBJ1-4; D may be TRBD1 (5 bases). CDR1 and CDR2 from the germline V gene are SQVTM and ANQGSEA. This CDR3 spans 11 amino acids. CDR3 region: CSVEDNGTEDF. Here the CDR3 DNA reads TGCAGCGTTGAAGACAACGGGACTGAGGACTTT.

This clone has only a few counts. The V call is TRBV28, the J call TRBJ1-2; TRBD1 is a possible D gene (6 bases). V gave up 2 bases and J gave up 4 bases, with 8 bases separating them. This CDR3 comprises 13 residues. From germline, CDR1 is MDHEN and CDR2 SYDVKM. The CDR3 here is CASSLQGFYGYTF. The CDR3 DNA reads TGTGCCAGCAGTTTACAGGGGTTCTATGGCTACACCTTC.

The CDR3 DNA is TGTGCCAGCAGCCCAAACAGGGCTGGAGATGGTGGCTACACCTTC. This codes for CASSPNRAGDGGYTF. The rearrangement links TRBV7-2 to TRBJ1-2; D perhaps matches TRBD1 (6 bases). Trimming removed 5 bases from V and 7 bases from J, with 20 bases in between. From germline, CDR1 is SGHTA and CDR2 FQGNSA. The CDR3 runs 15 residues.

The chain couples TRBV6-5 to TRBJ1-1, with 9 bases aligning to TRBD1. Trimming at V came to 2 bases and at J to 5 bases, leaving 9 bases not matched to a gene. The CDR3 extends over 16 amino acids. Germline values: CDR1 MNHEY, CDR2 SVGAGI. The DNA of the CDR3 is TGTGCCAGCAGTTACGACAGGGGGAGGATTGGGACTGAAGCTTTCTTT. It codes for CASSYDRGRIGTEAFF.

This clone was seen once. The chain has TRBV7-9 and TRBJ2-5; 10 bases agree with TRBD2. V shed 3 bases and J 0 bases; nucleotides not matched to a gene: 10. CDR3 length: 18 residues. From germline, CDR1 is SEHNR and CDR2 FQNEAQ (reference sequence). CDR3 bases: TGTGCCAGCAGCTTCAAGAGGACTAGCGGTGAATACCAAGAGACCCAGTACTTC. Amino acid sequence: CASSFKRTSGEYQETQYF.

The chain links TRBV25-1 to TRBJ2-3, with D perhaps matching TRBD2 (5 bases). Germline V gene data show CDR1 as MGHDK and CDR2 as SYGVNS. Trimming left V 0 bases short and J 7 bases short, with 14 bases between. This CDR3 is 15 amino acids long. CDR3 DNA: TGTGCCAGCAGTGAATATGCCGGGGAAGTAAATACGCAGTATTTT. Amino acid sequence: CASSEYAGEVNTQYF.

This sequence joins TRBV5-6 and TRBJ2-6; tentatively, D is TRBD1 (5 bases). Per the germline V gene, CDR1 is SGHDT and CDR2 is YYEEEE. The ends were cut back, 3 bases at V and 1 base at J, with 14 bases in the middle. The length of the CDR3 is 17 residues. CDR3 sequence (DNA): TGTGCCAGCAGCTATCCAGGGTATGCTTCTGGGGCCAACGTCCTGACTTTC. Amino acid sequence: CASSYPGYASGANVLTF.

The gene calls are TRBV25-1 and TRBJ1-4; 9 nucleotides agree with TRBD1. This CDR3 has 14 amino acids. The junction had 4 bases not matched to a gene; V was cut back by 5 bases and J by 6 bases. Looked up from germline, CDR1 is MGHDK and CDR2 is SYGVNS. The CDR3 nucleotides are TGTGCCAGCAGTACGGACAGGGGTGATGAAAAACTGTTTTTT. As protein: CASSTDRGDEKLFF.

This sequence joins TRBV7-9 and TRBJ2-3, with 8 bases that match TRBD2. V was pared by 1 base and J by 1 base, with 1 base of the junction left unmatched. The CDR3 covers 15 residues. Germline lookup yields CDR1 SEHNR and CDR2 FQNEAQ (reference sequence). CDR3 amino acids: CASSLGSGGTDTQYF. The CDR3 coding sequence is TGTGCCAGCAGCTTAGGTAGCGGGGGCACAGATACGCAGTATTTT.

V is TRBV5-4 and J is TRBJ1-6; unclear D gene. The CDR3 extends over 15 amino acids. The V end lost 0 bases, the J end lost 5 bases, and 9 bases lay between the germline ends. Germline loops: CDR1 SGHNT, CDR2 YYREEE (reference sequence). This chain's CDR3 is CASSLEPGNNSPLHF. Written as DNA, the CDR3 is TGTGCCAGCAGCTTGGAACCAGGAAATAATTCACCCCTCCACTTT.

V gene TRBV5-1 combines with J gene TRBJ1-4; 9 bases agree with TRBD1. V trimming: 0 bases; J trimming: 6 bases; junction bases outside the gene matches: 0. The germline V gene encodes CDR1 SGHRS and CDR2 YFSETQ. This CDR3 has 14 amino acids. CDR3 sequence: CASSLGTGDEKLFF. CDR3 in DNA: TGCGCCAGCAGCTTGGGGACAGGGGATGAAAAACTGTTTTTT.

CDR3 sequence: CASMAGAGANYGYTF. DNA for the CDR3: TGCGCCAGCATGGCAGGGGCCGGGGCAAACTATGGCTACACCTTC. The V gene is TRBV5-1, the J gene TRBJ1-2; D possibly corresponds to TRBD1 (6 bases). The germline V gene encodes CDR1 SGHRS and CDR2 YFSETQ. The CDR3 has 15 amino acids. V lost 6 bases, J lost 2 bases, and 17 bases lay in between.

The gene calls are TRBV5-6 and TRBJ1-1, with D possibly TRBD1 on 5 matching bases. With 4 bases removed from V and 4 bases from J, the gap between germline ends came to 11 bases. Germline values: CDR1 SGHDT, CDR2 YYEEEE. The CDR3 consists of 13 residues. The CDR3 loop reads CASSPGGGTEAFF. CDR3 DNA: TGTGCCAGCAGCCCGGGCGGGGGCACTGAAGCTTTCTTT.

This rearrangement joins TRBV28 to TRBJ1-4; weak D call: TRBD1 (5 bases). Germline V gene sequence: CDR1 MDHEN, CDR2 SYDVKM. V lost 2 bases to trimming and J lost 8 bases, with 15 bases between them. The CDR3 is 15 amino acids. Here the CDR3 DNA reads TGTGCCAGCAGTTTAGATGGGGGGTCTAGCGAAAAACTGTTTTTT. As protein: CASSLDGGSSEKLFF.

The chain links TRBV2 to TRBJ1-2; TRBD1 is a possible D gene (6 bases). CDR3 length equals 13 residues. Per germline, CDR1 SNHLY and CDR2 FYNNEI. V shed 6 bases and J shed 6 bases, with 14 bases lying between them. The CDR3 loop is CASRRRGGDGYTF. The DNA for the CDR3 is TGTGCCAGCAGGCGCAGGGGTGGAGATGGCTACACCTTC.

The chain has TRBV7-8 and TRBJ1-1; 9 bases agree with TRBD1. CDR1 is SGHVS and CDR2 is FQNEAQ in the germline V gene. The CDR3 extends over 13 amino acids. With 1 base clipped from V and 7 bases from J, the junction kept 1 base outside the gene matches. The CDR3 region has the DNA TGTGCCAGCAGCTTAGGGGGACAGGGTGAAGCTTTCTTT. It encodes CASSLGGQGEAFF.

V usage is TRBV6-5 and J usage is TRBJ1-5; 8 positions agree with TRBD1. Unmatched junction bases numbered 1, after V lost 1 base and J lost 5 bases. CDR1 MNHEY and CDR2 SVGAGI come from the germline V gene. This CDR3 contains 14 residues. The CDR3 sequence is CASSYFRGHQPQHF. The CDR3 DNA reads TGTGCCAGCAGTTACTTCAGGGGGCATCAGCCCCAGCATTTT.

The genes are TRBV7-9 and TRBJ1-2, with D unresolved. V lost 4 bases, J lost 4 bases, and 13 bases lay in between. The germline gives CDR1 SEHNR, CDR2 FQNEAQ (reference sequence). This CDR3 is built from 14 residues. The CDR3 sequence: CASSSGLFGYGYTF. CDR3 coding DNA: TGTGCCAGCAGCTCGGGGTTGTTCGGCTATGGCTACACCTTC.

This clone has just a few counts. The gene calls are TRBV5-5 and TRBJ1-1; 7 positions agree with TRBD1. With V trimmed by 6 bases and J by 1 base, 6 bases remained unmatched. There are 14 residues in the CDR3. Germline-derived CDR1 and CDR2 are SGHKS and YYEKEE (reference sequence). The CDR3 region is CASIRDSPNTEAFF. DNA of the CDR3: TGTGCCAGCATCAGGGACAGCCCGAACACTGAAGCTTTCTTT.

Only a few counts were recorded for this clone. The gene calls are TRBV14 and TRBJ2-2; the D is unclear. The CDR3 runs to 13 residues. Germline lookup yields CDR1 SGHDN and CDR2 FVKESK. The V and J ends lost 2 bases and 7 bases respectively, with 8 bases between them. CDR3 residues: CASSQSVLGELFF. The CDR3 nucleotides are TGTGCCAGCAGCCAATCAGTCCTCGGGGAGCTGTTTTTT.

The chain recombines TRBV19 with TRBJ2-1, with a possible D match to TRBD1 (5 bases). Germline CDR1 reads LNHDA; CDR2 reads SQIVND (reference sequence). The CDR3 loop spans 12 amino acids. Trimming removed 4 bases at V and 10 bases at J, with 11 bases between. The CDR3 DNA reads as TGTGCCAGTAGTAGGGGCGGCGACGAGCAGTTCTTC. Its protein is CASSRGGDEQFF. The full variable domain, rest sourced from reference TRBV19 and TRBJ2-1, is DGGITQSPKYLFRKEGQNVTLSCEQNLNHDAMYWYRQDPGQGLRLIYYSQIVNDFQKGDIAEGYSVSREKKESFPLTVTSAQKNPTAFYLCASSRGGDEQFFGPGTRLTVL.

This clone was observed a single time. The DNA for the CDR3 is TGTGCCAGCAGCTTAGGACACACAGATACGCAGTATTTT. Amino acid sequence: CASSLGHTDTQYF. The J gene is TRBJ2-3, the V gene TRBV7-2; D gene ambiguous. Trimming removed 1 base at V and 2 bases at J, with 4 bases between. This CDR3 region has 13 residues. Germline V gives CDR1 SGHTA, CDR2 FQGNSA.